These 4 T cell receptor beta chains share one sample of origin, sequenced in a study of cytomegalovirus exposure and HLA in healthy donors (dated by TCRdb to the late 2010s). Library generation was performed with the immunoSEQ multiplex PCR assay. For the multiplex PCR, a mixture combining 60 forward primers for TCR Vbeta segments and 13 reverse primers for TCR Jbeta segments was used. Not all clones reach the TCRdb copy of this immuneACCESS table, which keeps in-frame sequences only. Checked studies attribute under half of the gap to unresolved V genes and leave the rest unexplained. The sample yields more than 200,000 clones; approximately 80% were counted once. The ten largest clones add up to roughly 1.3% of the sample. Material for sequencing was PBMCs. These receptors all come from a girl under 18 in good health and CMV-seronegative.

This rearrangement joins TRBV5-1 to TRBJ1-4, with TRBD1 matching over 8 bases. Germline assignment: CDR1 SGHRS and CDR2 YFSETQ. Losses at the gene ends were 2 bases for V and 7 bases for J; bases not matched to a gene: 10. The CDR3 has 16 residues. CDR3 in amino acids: CASSFRQTGAGEKLFF. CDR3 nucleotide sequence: TGCGCCAGCAGCTTCCGCCAGACAGGGGCGGGTGAAAAACTGTTTTTT.

The CDR3 spells CASSEETAPNYGYTF. CDR3 coding DNA: TGTGCCAGCAGTGAGGAGACCGCACCGAACTATGGCTACACCTTC. This chain uses TRBV2 with TRBJ1-2, with D hard to call. Trimming took off 3 bases at V and 2 bases at J, with 13 bases between the two ends. This CDR3 region has 15 residues. CDR1 is SNHLY and CDR2 is FYNNEI in the germline V gene.

CDR3 protein: CASSIGTSGYEQYF. DNA of the CDR3: TGTGCCAGCAGCATCGGGACTAGCGGCTACGAGCAGTACTTC. V gene TRBV28 combines with J gene TRBJ2-7, with TRBD2 matching over 11 bases. From germline, CDR1 is MDHEN and CDR2 SYDVKM. This CDR3 contains 14 residues. Trimming cost V 6 bases and J 3 bases; bases outside gene matches: 4.

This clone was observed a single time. DNA of the CDR3: TGTGCCAGCAGTGAAGCACCCAGCGGGGGCGGCACAGATACGCAGTATTTT. This codes for CASSEAPSGGGTDTQYF. The chain recombines TRBV2 with TRBJ2-3; TRBD2 matches 8 bases. The CDR3 has 17 residues. The germline CDR1 and CDR2 sequences are SNHLY and FYNNEI. The J segment lost 1 base and the V segment lost 0 bases, leaving 6 bases of the junction unmatched.